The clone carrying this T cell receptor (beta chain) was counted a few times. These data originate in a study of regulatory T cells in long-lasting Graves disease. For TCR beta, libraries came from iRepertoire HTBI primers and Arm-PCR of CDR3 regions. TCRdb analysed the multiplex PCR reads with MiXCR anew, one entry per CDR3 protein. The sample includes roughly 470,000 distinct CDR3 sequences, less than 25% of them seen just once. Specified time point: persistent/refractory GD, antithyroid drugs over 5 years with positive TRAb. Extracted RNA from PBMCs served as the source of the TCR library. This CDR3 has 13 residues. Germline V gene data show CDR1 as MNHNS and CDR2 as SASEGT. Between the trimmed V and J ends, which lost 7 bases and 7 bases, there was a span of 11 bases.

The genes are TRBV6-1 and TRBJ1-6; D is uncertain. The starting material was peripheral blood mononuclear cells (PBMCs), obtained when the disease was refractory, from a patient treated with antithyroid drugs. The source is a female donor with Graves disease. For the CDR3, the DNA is TGTGCCAGCACCTGGACCGGGAATTCACCCCTCCACTTT. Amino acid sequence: CASTWTGNSPLHF.